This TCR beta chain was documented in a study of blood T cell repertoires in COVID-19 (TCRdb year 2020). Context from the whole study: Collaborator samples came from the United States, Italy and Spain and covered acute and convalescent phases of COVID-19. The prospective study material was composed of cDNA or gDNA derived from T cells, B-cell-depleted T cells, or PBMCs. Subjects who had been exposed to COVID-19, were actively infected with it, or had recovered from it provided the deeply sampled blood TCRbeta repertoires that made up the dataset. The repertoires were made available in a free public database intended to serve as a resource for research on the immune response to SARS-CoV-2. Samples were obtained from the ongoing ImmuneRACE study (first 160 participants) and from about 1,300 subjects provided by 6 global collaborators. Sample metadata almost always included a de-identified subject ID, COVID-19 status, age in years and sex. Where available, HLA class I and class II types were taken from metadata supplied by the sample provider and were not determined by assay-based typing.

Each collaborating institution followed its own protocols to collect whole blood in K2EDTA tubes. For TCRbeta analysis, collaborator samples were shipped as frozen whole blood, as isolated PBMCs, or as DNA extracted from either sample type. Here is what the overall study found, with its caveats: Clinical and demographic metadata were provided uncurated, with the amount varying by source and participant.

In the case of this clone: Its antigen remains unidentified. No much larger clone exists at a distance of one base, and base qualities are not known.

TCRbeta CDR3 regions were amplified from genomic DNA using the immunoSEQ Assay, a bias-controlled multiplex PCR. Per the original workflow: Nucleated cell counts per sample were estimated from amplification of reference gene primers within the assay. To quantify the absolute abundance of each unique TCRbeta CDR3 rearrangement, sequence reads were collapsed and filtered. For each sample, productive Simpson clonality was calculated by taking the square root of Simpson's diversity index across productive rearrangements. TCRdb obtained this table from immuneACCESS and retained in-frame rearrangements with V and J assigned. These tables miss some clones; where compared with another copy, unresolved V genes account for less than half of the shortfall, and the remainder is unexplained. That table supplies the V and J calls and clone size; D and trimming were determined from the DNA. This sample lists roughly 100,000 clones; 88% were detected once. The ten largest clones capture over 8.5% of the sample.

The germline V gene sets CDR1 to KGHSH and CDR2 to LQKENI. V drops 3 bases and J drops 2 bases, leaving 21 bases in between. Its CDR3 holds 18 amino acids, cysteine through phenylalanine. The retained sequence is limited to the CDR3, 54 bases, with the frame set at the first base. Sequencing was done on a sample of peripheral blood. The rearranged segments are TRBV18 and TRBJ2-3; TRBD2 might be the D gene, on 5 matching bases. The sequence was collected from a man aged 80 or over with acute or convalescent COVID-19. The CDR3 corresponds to CASSPRTRDSVATDTQYF. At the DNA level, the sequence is TGTGCCAGCTCACCTCGAACTAGAGATTCTGTGGCCACAGATACGCAGTATTTT.